The present entry profiles one T cell receptor (beta chain) with its context. Authors' analysis steps: Nucleated cell number was recorded as an estimate derived from reference gene primer amplification. Some clones are missing from TCRdb's copy, which holds only in-frame ones; the method was immunoSEQ multiplex PCR. Clone size and the V and J calls come from that table; the DNA yielded D and trimming. The sample contains some 240,000 clones, around 90% of which appear only once. The sample is drawn from a study of blood T cell repertoires in COVID-19. Trimming took off 1 base at V and 6 bases at J, with 10 bases between the two ends. CDR1 is SGHRS and CDR2 is YFSETQ in the germline V gene. This CDR3 spans 13 amino acids.

This TCR was sampled from a man in his sixties who had recovered from COVID-19. Sequencing was performed on peripheral blood. The J gene is TRBJ1-2, the V gene TRBV5-1; D not resolved. The CDR3 DNA reads as TGCGCCAGCAGCTTGTCCAGAATCGATGGCTACACCTTC. Protein: CASSLSRIDGYTF.